This record concerns one T cell receptor beta chain sequence. The library put unique molecular identifiers onto individual cDNA molecules. TCRdb re-derived calls from the RACE reads in MiXCR, one entry per CDR3 protein. Among 150,000 to 200,000 distinct CDR3 sequences listed, around 25% were seen once. The sample comes from a study of human T cells and chemical hapten exposure. Study-wide context: Small pooled library volume differences mainly caused per-sample TCR yield variation.

Time point: patch test 3, about 24 weeks after DPC sensitization. The sample's treatment: therapeutic diphenylcyclopropenone sensitization with weekly scalp DPC. Each patch-test visit's blood sample preceded patch application. CDR3 length equals 19 residues. Losses at the gene ends were 3 bases for V and 4 bases for J; bases not matched to a gene: 19. The germline CDR1 and CDR2 sequences are DFQATT and SNEGSKA (reference sequence). The V gene is TRBV20-1, the J gene TRBJ2-2; 8 bases are a match to TRBD2. Sequences were derived from whole blood, sampled in connection with sensitization to the hapten diphenylcyclopropenone (DPC). The clonotype originates from a woman in her 40s with alopecia areata. Some clones in this sample may be carry-over from other donors' samples. In nucleotides, the CDR3 is TGCAGTGCTAGGCCTTCGTACGGGAGGGCCATCCGGGCCACCGGGGAGCTGTTTTTT. This sequence encodes CSARPSYGRAIRATGELFF.